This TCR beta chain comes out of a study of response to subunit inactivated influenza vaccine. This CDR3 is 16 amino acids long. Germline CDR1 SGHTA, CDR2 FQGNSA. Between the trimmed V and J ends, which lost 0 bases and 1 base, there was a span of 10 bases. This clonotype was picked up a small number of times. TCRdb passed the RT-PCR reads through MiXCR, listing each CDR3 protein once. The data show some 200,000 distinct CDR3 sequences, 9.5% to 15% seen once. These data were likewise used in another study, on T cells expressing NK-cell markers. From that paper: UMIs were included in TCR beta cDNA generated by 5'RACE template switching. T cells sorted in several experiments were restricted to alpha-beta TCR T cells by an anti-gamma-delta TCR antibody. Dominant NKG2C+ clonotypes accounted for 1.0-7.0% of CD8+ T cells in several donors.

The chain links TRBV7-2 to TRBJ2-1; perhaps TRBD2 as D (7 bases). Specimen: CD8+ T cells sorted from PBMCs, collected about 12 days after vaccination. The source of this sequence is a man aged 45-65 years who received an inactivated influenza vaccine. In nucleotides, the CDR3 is TGTGCCAGCAGCTTAGCGGGGAGGGGGTCCTACAATGAGCAGTTCTTC. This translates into CASSLAGRGSYNEQFF. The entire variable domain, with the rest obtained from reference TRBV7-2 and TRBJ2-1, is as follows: GAGVSQSPSNKVTEKGKDVELRCDPISGHTALYWYRQSLGQGLEFLIYFQGNSAPDKSGLPSDRFSAERTGGSVSTLTIQRTQQEDSAVYLCASSLAGRGSYNEQFFGPGTRLTVL.